Listed below are T cell receptor beta chains from one sample, sequenced in a study of blood T cell repertoires in COVID-19. Using immunoSEQ multiplex PCR, the repertoire was profiled, and TCRdb retains in-frame clones only, with some absent. Found here are hundreds of thousands of clones, roughly 90% of them singletons; the top ten hold just under 6.5%. What was sequenced was PBMCs or T cells enriched from blood (not recorded which). These receptors originate from a woman aged 25 to 39 with acute COVID-19. The CDR3 runs from the conserved cysteine through the conserved F or W. Fields, in order: V gene, clone size, D gene, J gene, CDR3 protein, CDR3 DNA. D genes are given only for firm matches. Rows may omit the clone size; those that give it use once, few, many or a size class.

v_gene: TRBV28; abundance: NA; d_gene: TRBD1; j_gene: TRBJ1-2; CDR3aa: CASSSEGQTYYGYTF; CDR3nt: TGTGCCAGCAGTTCAGAGGGACAGACGTACTATGGCTACACCTTC
v_gene: TRBV4-3; abundance: few; d_gene: TRBD2; j_gene: TRBJ2-1; CDR3aa: CASSQDSTSKTYNEQFF; CDR3nt: TGCGCCAGCAGCCAAGATTCGACTAGCAAGACCTACAATGAGCAGTTCTTC
v_gene: TRBV12-3/TRBV12-4; abundance: few; d_gene: NA; j_gene: TRBJ1-2; CDR3aa: CASLRDFGYTF; CDR3nt: TGTGCCAGCTTGAGGGACTTCGGCTACACCTTC
v_gene: TRBV7-3; abundance: NA; d_gene: NA; j_gene: TRBJ1-2; CDR3aa: CASSLSGPGGYGYTF; CDR3nt: TGTGCCAGCAGCTTATCCGGTCCCGGCGGCTATGGCTACACCTTC
v_gene: TRBV9; abundance: NA; d_gene: NA; j_gene: TRBJ2-1; CDR3aa: CASSAPPRGVRNEQFF; CDR3nt: TGTGCCAGCAGCGCTCCCCCCAGGGGAGTACGCAATGAGCAGTTCTTC
v_gene: TRBV5-1; abundance: once; d_gene: NA; j_gene: TRBJ2-1; CDR3aa: CASSVQGRRSYNEQFF; CDR3nt: TGCGCCAGCAGTGTACAGGGGAGGCGCTCCTACAATGAGCAGTTCTTC
v_gene: TRBV5-4; abundance: NA; d_gene: TRBD1; j_gene: TRBJ1-1; CDR3aa: CASSTGTANTEAFF; CDR3nt: TGTGCCAGCAGCACAGGGACAGCGAACACTGAAGCTTTCTTT
v_gene: TRBV5-1; abundance: NA; d_gene: NA; j_gene: TRBJ1-1; CDR3aa: CASSLIRGNTEAFF; CDR3nt: TGCGCCAGCAGCTTGATTCGGGGGAACACTGAAGCTTTCTTT
v_gene: TRBV6-6; abundance: NA; d_gene: TRBD2; j_gene: TRBJ2-3; CDR3aa: CASSRHGLAGGGSTDTQYF; CDR3nt: TGTGCCAGCAGCCGACACGGACTAGCGGGGGGTGGCAGCACAGATACGCAGTATTTT
v_gene: TRBV24-1; abundance: NA; d_gene: TRBD2; j_gene: TRBJ2-1; CDR3aa: CATSDRLAGKQFF; CDR3nt: TGTGCCACCAGTGACAGACTAGCGGGAAAGCAGTTCTTC
v_gene: TRBV28; abundance: NA; d_gene: TRBD1; j_gene: TRBJ1-5; CDR3aa: CASSLFSWDRENQPQHF; CDR3nt: TGTGCCAGCAGTTTATTTTCTTGGGACAGGGAAAATCAGCCCCAGCATTTT
v_gene: TRBV5-4; abundance: NA; d_gene: TRBD1; j_gene: TRBJ2-5; CDR3aa: CASSQGQGGVETQYF; CDR3nt: TGTGCCAGCAGCCAGGGACAGGGGGGAGTCGAGACCCAGTACTTC
v_gene: TRBV28; abundance: NA; d_gene: TRBD1; j_gene: TRBJ2-7; CDR3aa: CASRRNRGSYEQYF; CDR3nt: TGTGCCAGCAGGAGGAACAGGGGTTCCTACGAGCAGTACTTC
v_gene: TRBV7-9; abundance: NA; d_gene: NA; j_gene: TRBJ2-7; CDR3aa: CASSRVREYEQYF; CDR3nt: TGTGCCAGCAGCCGCGTCAGGGAATACGAGCAGTACTTC
v_gene: TRBV2; abundance: NA; d_gene: NA; j_gene: TRBJ2-2; CDR3aa: CASSVLLGELFF; CDR3nt: TGTGCCAGCAGTGTCCTCCTCGGGGAGCTGTTTTTT
v_gene: TRBV19; abundance: NA; d_gene: TRBD2; j_gene: TRBJ2-7; CDR3aa: CASSIAGGQGLPHEQYF; CDR3nt: TGTGCCAGTAGTATAGCGGGAGGACAAGGGCTTCCCCACGAGCAGTACTTC
v_gene: TRBV10-3; abundance: NA; d_gene: TRBD2; j_gene: TRBJ2-7; CDR3aa: CATSSREGYEQYF; CDR3nt: TGTGCCACCTCCTCGCGGGAGGGCTACGAGCAGTACTTC
v_gene: TRBV2; abundance: NA; d_gene: NA; j_gene: TRBJ2-1; CDR3aa: CASSGLPLMRDTYNEQFF; CDR3nt: TGTGCCAGCAGTGGATTACCTCTTATGAGGGACACCTACAATGAGCAGTTCTTC
v_gene: TRBV30; abundance: NA; d_gene: TRBD1; j_gene: TRBJ1-3; CDR3aa: CAWIPTAFDRGYTIYF; CDR3nt: TGTGCCTGGATCCCCACCGCGTTTGACAGGGGTTACACCATATATTTT
v_gene: TRBV2; abundance: NA; d_gene: TRBD1; j_gene: TRBJ1-5; CDR3aa: CASSEYPYRQGAPPSNQPQHF; CDR3nt: TGTGCCAGCAGTGAATATCCCTACCGCCAGGGGGCACCTCCTAGCAATCAGCCCCAGCATTTT
v_gene: TRBV5-1; abundance: NA; d_gene: NA; j_gene: TRBJ2-7; CDR3aa: CASSLIGASEQYF; CDR3nt: TGCGCCAGCAGCTTGATAGGGGCCTCCGAGCAGTACTTC
v_gene: TRBV19; abundance: few; d_gene: NA; j_gene: TRBJ1-1; CDR3aa: CASSNGSPPGNTEAFF; CDR3nt: TGTGCCAGTAGTAACGGGAGCCCACCCGGCAACACTGAAGCTTTCTTT
v_gene: TRBV12-3/TRBV12-4; abundance: few; d_gene: NA; j_gene: TRBJ1-1; CDR3aa: CASSLSGLTEAFF; CDR3nt: TGTGCCAGCAGTTTATCAGGGCTTACTGAAGCTTTCTTT
v_gene: TRBV15; abundance: NA; d_gene: NA; j_gene: TRBJ1-2; CDR3aa: CATSGGVGRDYGYTF; CDR3nt: TGTGCCACCAGCGGAGGGGTGGGGCGAGACTATGGCTACACCTTC
v_gene: TRBV5-4; abundance: NA; d_gene: TRBD1; j_gene: TRBJ1-1; CDR3aa: CASSLGLPPTGTGPQAFF; CDR3nt: TGTGCCAGCAGCTTAGGACTTCCCCCTACCGGGACAGGGCCTCAAGCTTTCTTT
v_gene: TRBV6-5; abundance: once; d_gene: NA; j_gene: TRBJ1-5; CDR3aa: CASRNGDNQPQHF; CDR3nt: TGTGCCAGCAGGAACGGGGATAATCAGCCCCAGCATTTT
v_gene: TRBV27; abundance: NA; d_gene: NA; j_gene: TRBJ1-6; CDR3aa: CASRSSGHSSPLHF; CDR3nt: TGTGCCAGCAGATCTTCGGGACATAGTTCACCCCTCCACTTT
v_gene: TRBV10-1; abundance: few; d_gene: NA; j_gene: TRBJ2-5; CDR3aa: CASSESANDETQYF; CDR3nt: TGCGCCAGCAGTGAGTCGGCCAACGATGAGACCCAGTACTTC
v_gene: TRBV6-5; abundance: NA; d_gene: NA; j_gene: TRBJ2-5; CDR3aa: CASRLGTQETQYF; CDR3nt: TGTGCCAGCAGGCTTGGGACACAGGAGACCCAGTACTTC
v_gene: TRBV7-2; abundance: NA; d_gene: NA; j_gene: TRBJ2-3; CDR3aa: CASSLTGPVDTQYF; CDR3nt: TGTGCCAGCAGCTTAACTGGGCCCGTCGATACGCAGTATTTT
v_gene: TRBV28; abundance: NA; d_gene: TRBD1; j_gene: TRBJ1-2; CDR3aa: CASSGTAYYGYTF; CDR3nt: TGTGCCAGCAGTGGGACAGCTTACTATGGCTACACCTTC
v_gene: TRBV30; abundance: NA; d_gene: NA; j_gene: TRBJ1-6; CDR3aa: CAWKSNSPLHF; CDR3nt: TGTGCCTGGAAGAGCAATTCACCCCTCCACTTT
v_gene: TRBV7-3; abundance: NA; d_gene: NA; j_gene: TRBJ2-1; CDR3aa: CASSSGQKVNEQFF; CDR3nt: TGTGCCAGCAGCTCCGGACAGAAGGTCAATGAGCAGTTCTTC
v_gene: TRBV9; abundance: NA; d_gene: TRBD2; j_gene: TRBJ2-7; CDR3aa: CASSATSGYSYEQYF; CDR3nt: TGTGCCAGCAGCGCAACTAGCGGGTACTCCTACGAGCAGTACTTC
v_gene: TRBV6-5; abundance: NA; d_gene: TRBD1; j_gene: TRBJ1-2; CDR3aa: CASSYKGAGYGYTF; CDR3nt: TGTGCCAGCAGTTATAAGGGGGCGGGCTATGGCTACACCTTC
v_gene: TRBV12-3/TRBV12-4; abundance: NA; d_gene: NA; j_gene: TRBJ2-7; CDR3aa: CASSLQGRSEQYF; CDR3nt: TGTGCCAGCAGTCTCCAGGGTAGAAGCGAGCAGTACTTC
v_gene: TRBV18; abundance: NA; d_gene: NA; j_gene: TRBJ1-5; CDR3aa: CASSPTTENQPQHF; CDR3nt: TGTGCCAGCTCACCAACGACAGAAAATCAGCCCCAGCATTTT
v_gene: TRBV7-9; abundance: NA; d_gene: NA; j_gene: TRBJ1-1; CDR3aa: CASSSPDRSGGEAFF; CDR3nt: TGTGCCAGCAGCTCCCCTGACAGGTCGGGTGGTGAAGCTTTCTTT
v_gene: TRBV11-2; abundance: NA; d_gene: TRBD1; j_gene: TRBJ2-7; CDR3aa: CASSSTGTGSDEQYF; CDR3nt: TGTGCCAGCAGCTCGACCGGGACAGGGTCCGACGAGCAGTACTTC
v_gene: TRBV12-5; abundance: NA; d_gene: NA; j_gene: TRBJ2-7; CDR3aa: CASGLGADEQYF; CDR3nt: TGTGCTAGTGGTTTGGGAGCGGACGAGCAGTACTTC
v_gene: TRBV29-1; abundance: NA; d_gene: NA; j_gene: TRBJ1-1; CDR3aa: CSVETPDRNTEAFF; CDR3nt: TGCAGCGTCGAGACGCCCGACAGAAACACTGAAGCTTTCTTT
v_gene: TRBV7-3; abundance: NA; d_gene: NA; j_gene: TRBJ1-3; CDR3aa: CASSLVGSTNIYF; CDR3nt: TGTGCCAGCAGCTTGGTCGGCAGCACTAACATATATTTT
v_gene: TRBV7-9; abundance: NA; d_gene: TRBD2; j_gene: TRBJ2-2; CDR3aa: CASSLPGTKNTGELFF; CDR3nt: TGTGCCAGCAGCTTACCTGGGACTAAGAACACCGGGGAGCTGTTTTTT
v_gene: TRBV19; abundance: NA; d_gene: TRBD2; j_gene: TRBJ2-5; CDR3aa: CASSTLGGGETQYF; CDR3nt: TGTGCCAGTAGTACCCTCGGGGGGGGAGAGACCCAGTACTTC
v_gene: TRBV7-9; abundance: once; d_gene: NA; j_gene: TRBJ1-1; CDR3aa: CASSLVAGALTEAFF; CDR3nt: TGTGCCAGCAGCTTAGTGGCAGGGGCCCTCACTGAAGCTTTCTTT
v_gene: TRBV28; abundance: NA; d_gene: NA; j_gene: TRBJ1-5; CDR3aa: CASSWLGGSGHQPQHF; CDR3nt: TGTGCCAGCAGCTGGTTGGGAGGGAGCGGCCATCAGCCCCAGCATTTT
v_gene: TRBV5-4; abundance: NA; d_gene: TRBD1; j_gene: TRBJ1-4; CDR3aa: CASSLGGGGTNEKLFF; CDR3nt: TGTGCCAGCAGCTTGGGAGGGGGCGGTACTAATGAAAAACTGTTTTTT
v_gene: TRBV14; abundance: NA; d_gene: TRBD2; j_gene: TRBJ2-4; CDR3aa: CASSQARGRDAKNIQYF; CDR3nt: TGTGCCAGCAGCCAAGCACGCGGGAGGGATGCCAAAAACATTCAGTACTTC
v_gene: TRBV5-1; abundance: NA; d_gene: TRBD2; j_gene: TRBJ2-2; CDR3aa: CASSLTGTSAGELFF; CDR3nt: TGCGCCAGCAGCTTAACCGGGACTAGCGCCGGGGAGCTGTTTTTT
v_gene: TRBV10-3; abundance: once; d_gene: TRBD2; j_gene: TRBJ2-5; CDR3aa: CAIRSSGETQYF; CDR3nt: TGTGCCATCCGCTCTAGCGGGGAGACCCAGTACTTC
v_gene: TRBV9; abundance: NA; d_gene: NA; j_gene: TRBJ1-2; CDR3aa: CASSVGTLTGYTF; CDR3nt: TGTGCCAGCAGCGTAGGAACTCTGACAGGCTACACCTTC